This passage covers 13 T cell receptor beta chains from one sample sequenced in a study of monozygotic twins with inflammatory bowel disease. Following a re-call of the 5' RACE reads, TCRdb has one entry per CDR3 protein and lacks DNA. This listing includes 350,000 to 550,000 distinct CDR3 sequences. The sample taken for sequencing was blood. These receptors were obtained from a human donor with ulcerative colitis or Crohn's disease, or a healthy co-twin of an affected twin (not recorded which).

This chain links TRBV7-2 with TRBJ2-7. Germline-derived CDR1 and CDR2 are SGHTA and FQGNSA. CDR3 size: 15 residues. The CDR3 reads CASSYRTGGSYEQYF.

The V and J genes are TRBV9 and TRBJ2-3; TCRdb lists TRBD2, though no DNA is available to test this call. Germline CDR1 is SGDLS and CDR2 is YYNGEE. The CDR3 is made up of 16 amino acids. Here the CDR3 reads CASSVPSGGATDTQYF.

The chain carries TRBV27 and TRBJ1-6; TCRdb indicates TRBD1, and absent DNA this call remains unverified. The CDR3 has 12 amino acids. Germline CDR1 reads MNHEY; CDR2 reads SMNVEV (reference sequence). Here the CDR3 reads CASSLEGGTLHF.

The CDR3 loop reads CSASPGKETQYF. The chain employs TRBV20-1 and TRBJ2-5; TCRdb calls TRBD1, which cannot be checked without DNA. This CDR3 is 12 amino acids long. Germline CDR1 DFQATT, CDR2 SNEGSKA (reference sequence).

The chain employs TRBV18 and TRBJ2-3; TCRdb's assignment of TRBD2 cannot be checked, as there is no DNA. The CDR3 runs to 15 residues. The germline gives CDR1 KGHSH, CDR2 LQKENI. Here the CDR3 reads CASSRLAVAGDTQYF.

This chain uses TRBV4-1 with TRBJ2-1; TCRdb returns TRBD1, unconfirmable since there is no DNA. In germline, CDR1 is MGHRA, CDR2 YSYEKL. The CDR3 has 16 amino acids. The chain's CDR3 is CASSPNNRGLDNEQFF.

The rearrangement uses TRBV9 and TRBJ1-1. The germline V gene encodes CDR1 SGDLS and CDR2 YYNGEE. The CDR3 length is 19 residues. Here the CDR3 reads CASSPKRAAGPLLGTEAFF.

This chain links TRBV6-1 with TRBJ1-5; the D gene TCRdb calls, TRBD1, cannot be checked with no DNA. In germline, CDR1 is MNHNS, CDR2 SASEGT. The CDR3 is 15 residues long. CDR3 in amino acids: CASRWGGERNQPQHF.

The chain combines TRBV3-1 with TRBJ2-7; TCRdb gives TRBD1 as the D gene, but with no DNA this cannot be confirmed. The CDR3 spans 16 residues. Germline V gene sequence: CDR1 LGHDT, CDR2 YNNKEL (reference sequence). CDR3 sequence reads: CASSQAGTGKDYEQYF.

V is TRBV2 and J is TRBJ1-5. This CDR3 comprises 14 residues. Germline CDR1 SNHLY, CDR2 FYNNEI. This CDR3 reads CASSDEGYNQPQHF.

The V and J genes are TRBV6-2 or TRBV6-3 and TRBJ1-4; TCRdb gives TRBD1 as the D gene, but with no DNA this cannot be confirmed. Germline CDR1 reads MNHEY; CDR2 reads SVGEGT. CDR3 length: 14 amino acids. CDR3 in amino acids: CASGRQGISEKLFF.

The V call is TRBV25-1, the J call TRBJ1-1. The CDR3 has 13 amino acids. The germline V gene has CDR1 MGHDK and CDR2 SYGVNS. The CDR3 spells CASSDELNTEAFF. Based on the CDR3 plus reference TRBV25-1 and TRBJ1-1, the full variable domain is EADIYQTPRYLVIGTGKKITLECSQTMGHDKMYWYQQDPGMELHLIHYSYGVNSTEKGDLSSESTVSRIRTEHFPLTLESARPSHTSQYLCASSDELNTEAFFGQGTRLTVV.

The V call is TRBV12-3 or TRBV12-4, the J call TRBJ2-7; without DNA, the TCRdb call of TRBD1 cannot be checked. The CDR3 extends over 13 amino acids. The CDR3: CASTPGQIYEQYF.